A single sample is the source of the 17 T cell receptor beta chains below, sequenced in a study of blood T cell repertoires in COVID-19. Profiled with immunoSEQ multiplex PCR; TCRdb holds only in-frame clones, not every one. The sample shows 100,000 to 120,000 clones, approximately 89% of them seen only once. The sample was peripheral blood. Receptors were obtained from a woman aged 55-69 years with COVID-19, enrolled during active disease.

The rearrangement links TRBV11-2 to TRBJ2-7, with 9 nucleotides matching TRBD1. V dropped 5 bases and J dropped 3; count of bases not matched to a gene: 8. CDR1 and CDR2 (germline): SGHAT, FQNNGV. The CDR3 length is 15 residues. CDR3 nucleotides: TGTGCCAGCAGCGAGAGGGACAGGGCAAACTACGAGCAGTACTTC. Protein sequence: CASSERDRANYEQYF. Complete variable domain (other parts from reference TRBV11-2 and TRBJ2-7): EAGVAQSPRYKIIEKRQSVAFWCNPISGHATLYWYQQILGQGPKLLIQFQNNGVVDDSQLPKDRFSAERLKGVDSTLKIQPAKLEDSAVYLCASSERDRANYEQYFGPGTRLTVT.

The CDR3 bases are TGTGCCAGCTCACCGGGGACAGCGGGTGTCTATGGCTACACCTTC. Translation gives CASSPGTAGVYGYTF. This rearrangement joins TRBV18 to TRBJ1-2; 7 nucleotides line up with TRBD1. The CDR3 totals 15 residues. Germline lookup yields CDR1 KGHSH and CDR2 LQKENI. With V trimmed by 3 bases and J by 4 bases, 8 bases remained unmatched.

DNA of the CDR3: TGTGCCAGCAGCAGGGACAGAGAAAACACTGAAGCTTTCTTT. It is translated as CASSRDRENTEAFF. The chain couples TRBV21-1 to TRBJ1-1; the D call TRBD1 from the table was never checked on the DNA. TRBV21-1 is tagged as a pseudogene. The CDR3 covers 14 residues.

The chain is built from TRBV4-2 and TRBJ2-7; D may be TRBD1 (6 bases). The CDR3 contains 16 residues. The ends were cut back, 0 bases at V and 3 bases at J, with 15 bases in the middle. The V gene's germline CDR1 is LGHNA and CDR2 YNFKEQ. CDR3: CASSQEAGAGVYEQYF. The CDR3 region has the DNA TGTGCCAGCAGCCAAGAGGCAGGGGCTGGAGTCTACGAGCAGTACTTC.

The chain combines TRBV5-6 with TRBJ1-4; 7 nucleotides agree with TRBD1. This CDR3 is built from 14 residues. V lost 4 bases and J lost 8; bases outside the gene matches: 8. The germline gives CDR1 SGHDT, CDR2 YYEEEE. CDR3 coding DNA: TGTGCCAGCAGCCCGGGGACAGTGAGGGAAAAACTGTTTTTT. This sequence encodes CASSPGTVREKLFF. The variable domain in full, completed from reference TRBV5-6 and TRBJ1-4, reads DAGVTQSPTHLIKTRGQQVTLRCSPKSGHDTVSWYQQALGQGPQFIFQYYEEEERQRGNFPDRFSGHQFPNYSSELNVNALLLGDSALYLCASSPGTVREKLFFGSGTQLSVL.

The chain uses TRBV5-1 and TRBJ2-7, with 7 bases aligning to TRBD2. The V and J ends lost 0 bases and 3 bases, in that order; junction bases with no gene match: 3. The CDR3 totals 14 residues. CDR1 is SGHRS, CDR2 YFSETQ, per germline. The CDR3 DNA is TGCGCCAGCAGCTTGGCTAGCGGAGGCTACGAGCAGTACTTC. It is translated as CASSLASGGYEQYF.

The chain uses TRBV18 and TRBJ2-2; 8 nucleotides match TRBD1. V gave up 3 bases and J gave up 5 bases; unmatched junction bases: 14. From germline, CDR1 is KGHSH and CDR2 LQKENI. This CDR3 spans 18 amino acids. CDR3 loop: CASSPTISGQERTGELFF. The CDR3 DNA is TGTGCCAGCTCACCCACCATCTCGGGACAGGAGAGGACCGGGGAGCTGTTTTTT.

The chain recombines TRBV7-2 with TRBJ1-1; 7 bases agree with TRBD1. Trimming cost V 4 bases and J 1 base; bases outside gene matches: 6. The CDR3 runs to 15 residues. Germline V CDR1 and CDR2: SGHTA, FQGNSA. DNA of the CDR3: TGTGCCAGCAGCTGGGACAGCCTGGGGAACACTGAAGCTTTCTTT. This sequence encodes CASSWDSLGNTEAFF. The complete variable domain, with remaining parts taken from reference TRBV7-2 and TRBJ1-1, reads GAGVSQSPSNKVTEKGKDVELRCDPISGHTALYWYRQSLGQGLEFLIYFQGNSAPDKSGLPSDRFSAERTGGSVSTLTIQRTQQEDSAVYLCASSWDSLGNTEAFFGQGTRLTVV.

The chain couples TRBV7-3 to TRBJ2-3; perhaps TRBD1 as D (5 bases). Per the germline V gene, CDR1 is SGHTA and CDR2 is FQGTGA. V was shortened by 4 bases and J by 4 bases, with 9 bases between the two germline ends. This CDR3 is 13 amino acids long. CDR3 protein: CASSSVQADTQYF. CDR3 coding DNA: TGTGCCAGCAGCTCAGTACAGGCAGATACGCAGTATTTT.

The chain recombines TRBV21-1 with TRBJ2-2; the table's D gene call, TRBD1, was not cross checked with the DNA. TRBV21-1 is designated a pseudogene. This CDR3 is built from 17 residues. The CDR3: CASSNQQDRSNTGELFF. CDR3 sequence (DNA): TGTGCCAGCAGCAACCAGCAGGACAGATCGAACACCGGGGAGCTGTTTTTT.

The chain uses TRBV4-2 and TRBJ2-7, with TRBD1 identical over 9 bases. There are 16 residues in the CDR3. The germline gives CDR1 LGHNA, CDR2 YNFKEQ. With 0 bases clipped from V and 0 bases from J, the junction kept 3 bases outside the gene matches. The CDR3 is CASSQERTGVSYEQYF. The DNA for the CDR3 is TGTGCCAGCAGCCAAGAAAGGACAGGGGTCTCCTACGAGCAGTACTTC.

The chain is built from TRBV11-2 and TRBJ2-2, with D possibly being TRBD1 (7 bases). The CDR3 runs to 18 residues. CDR1 is SGHAT and CDR2 is FQNNGV in the germline V gene. V lost 5 bases and J lost 5, with 24 bases in between. The DNA for the CDR3 is TGTGCCAGCAGCGCTTTCGGCCAGGGGGGATTGGGAACCGGGGAGCTGTTTTTT. Encoded protein: CASSAFGQGGLGTGELFF.

The gene calls are TRBV5-4 and TRBJ1-5; 9 positions match TRBD1. The junction had 5 bases not matched to a gene; V was cut back by 4 bases and J by 6 bases. The CDR3 spans 14 residues. Germline V lookup: CDR1 SGHNT, CDR2 YYREEE (reference sequence). CDR3 amino acids: CASSPGQGAQPQHF. Here the CDR3 DNA reads TGTGCCAGCAGCCCGGGACAGGGCGCTCAGCCCCAGCATTTT.

The V call is TRBV6-5, the J call TRBJ1-1; a possible D gene is TRBD1 (6 bases). From germline, CDR1 is MNHEY and CDR2 SVGAGI. V was shortened by 6 bases and J by 1 base, with 9 bases between the two germline ends. The CDR3 extends over 13 amino acids. This chain's CDR3 is CASRSTGNTEAFF. DNA for the CDR3: TGTGCCAGCAGGTCGACAGGGAACACTGAAGCTTTCTTT.

The chain carries TRBV27 and TRBJ1-1, with D unclear. This CDR3 is 16 amino acids long. V lost 2 bases to trimming and J lost 1 base, with 14 bases between them. Germline lookup yields CDR1 MNHEY and CDR2 SMNVEV (reference sequence). Here the CDR3 DNA reads TGTGCCAGCAGTTTAGAACGTAACCAGGCGAACACTGAAGCTTTCTTT. Translation: CASSLERNQANTEAFF.

As to this clone: One end of the junction does not line up with germline, which may come from a read error. The chain has TRBV6-6 and TRBJ2-3; the D gene is possibly TRBD2 (5 bases). The CDR3 runs 12 residues. CDR1 and CDR2 (germline): MNHNY, SVGAGI (reference sequence). CDR3 nucleotide sequence: TGTGCCAGCAGTTACTCCGGACTGGAGGACCATTTT. Its translation is CASSYSGLEDHF.

This chain joins TRBV5-1 and TRBJ1-2; 9 bases match TRBD1. CDR3 length: 14 residues. V lost 4 bases to trimming and J lost 2 bases; unmatched junction nucleotides: 3. From germline, CDR1 is SGHRS and CDR2 YFSETQ. The CDR3 loop is CASSPGQGNYGYTF. The CDR3 DNA follows: TGCGCCAGCAGCCCCGGACAGGGGAACTATGGCTACACCTTC.